This T cell receptor beta chain originates from a study of blood T cell repertoires in COVID-19. The overall study: Sites in the United States, Italy and Spain provided acute and convalescent COVID-19 samples.

This table comes from immunoSEQ multiplex PCR, and its TCRdb copy is limited to in-frame clones, with some not included. The table lists a few hundred thousand clones, 80% to 90% of them singletons. The germline V gene encodes CDR1 SGHKS and CDR2 YYEKEE (reference sequence). J gave up 6 bases and V 0 bases, and 7 bases lay outside the gene matches. This CDR3 has 16 amino acids. Two consecutive negative NP/OP PCR tests, clearance, or resolved symptoms defined Cohort 3 recovery. The genes are TRBV5-5 and TRBJ2-2, with 8 bases fitting TRBD1. The TCR was taken from a man aged 25 to 40 who had recovered from COVID-19. Material: PBMCs or T cells enriched from blood (not recorded which). The chain's CDR3 is CASSLAAGGAAGELFF. The CDR3 DNA sequence: TGTGCCAGCAGCTTGGCGGCAGGGGGCGCCGCCGGGGAGCTGTTTTTT.